The 14 T cell receptor beta chains below all came from one sample that was sequenced in a study of T cell responses to AZD1222 COVID-19 vaccine. Repertoires were generated with immunoSEQ multiplex PCR, while TCRdb's copy carries only in-frame clones and drops some. The table records 150,000 or so clones, 93% of them present only once. This sample comprised peripheral blood, obtained on day 0 of MenACWY control vaccination. The receptors shown here come from an adult in good health.

Only a few counts were recorded for this clone. The chain joins TRBV5-4 to TRBJ2-3; 15 bases align to TRBD2. In germline, CDR1 is SGHNT, CDR2 YYREEE (reference sequence). The CDR3 loop spans 18 amino acids. After removal of 3 bases from V and 3 bases from J, the junction contained 8 bases not matched to a gene. CDR3 amino acids: CASSSGGTSGGTTDTQYF. The CDR3 DNA is TGTGCCAGCAGCTCGGGCGGGACTAGCGGGGGGACTACAGATACGCAGTATTTT. The variable domain in full, completed from reference TRBV5-4 and TRBJ2-3, reads ETGVTQSPTHLIKTRGQQVTLRCSSQSGHNTVSWYQQALGQGPQFIFQYYREEENGRGNFPPRFSGLQFPNYSSELNVNALELDDSALYLCASSSGGTSGGTTDTQYFGPGTRLTVL.

The chain has TRBV7-9 and TRBJ1-3; D gene unclear. V gave up 1 base and J gave up 4 bases, with 11 bases separating them. Germline lookup yields CDR1 SEHNR and CDR2 FQNEAQ (reference sequence). CDR3 size: 15 residues. CDR3 DNA: TGTGCCAGCAGCTTAGGCCATCCGGCAGGAAACACCATATATTTT. Translated, it gives CASSLGHPAGNTIYF. Using reference TRBV7-9 and TRBJ1-3 for the parts outside the CDR3, the full variable domain is DTGVSQNPRHKITKRGQNVTFRCDPISEHNRLYWYRQTLGQGPEFLTYFQNEAQLEKSRLLSDRFSAERPKGSFSTLEIQRTEQGDSAMYLCASSLGHPAGNTIYFGEGSWLTVV.

The V and J genes are TRBV27 and TRBJ2-1, with TRBD2 matching 9 bases. The CDR3 loop spans 17 amino acids. Germline trimming cut 1 base from V and 0 bases from J; bases unmatched to any gene: 4. Germline values: CDR1 MNHEY, CDR2 SMNVEV (reference sequence). The CDR3 region has the DNA TGTGCCAGCAGTTTATTCTTTAGCGGGGGCTCCTACAATGAGCAGTTCTTC. Translation: CASSLFFSGGSYNEQFF.

This clone was detected only once. The genes are TRBV11-2 and TRBJ2-5; possibly TRBD2 for D (8 bases). The CDR3 is 17 amino acids. CDR1 is SGHAT and CDR2 is FQNNGV in the germline V gene. The V end lost 3 bases, the J end lost 5 bases, and 22 bases lay between the germline ends. Here the CDR3 DNA reads TGTGCCAGCAGCTTGGGTGACAGGGTAGCGGGAATGGAGACCCAGTACTTC. Translated, it gives CASSLGDRVAGMETQYF.

The chain recombines TRBV28 with TRBJ1-1; a possible D gene is TRBD1 (6 bases). The CDR3 is 13 amino acids. V gave up 8 bases and J gave up 5 bases, with 15 bases separating them. Per the germline V gene, CDR1 is MDHEN and CDR2 is SYDVKM. This chain's CDR3 is CASLGGMRTEAFF. DNA of the CDR3: TGTGCCAGCTTAGGGGGGATGAGGACTGAAGCTTTCTTT.

The chain uses TRBV6-5 and TRBJ1-1; D possibly corresponds to TRBD1 (6 bases). The CDR3 is 13 residues long. V was pared by 8 bases and J by 3 bases, with 13 bases between. The germline gives CDR1 MNHEY, CDR2 SVGAGI. The CDR3 is CASLRGRDTEAFF. CDR3 sequence (DNA): TGTGCCAGCCTCCGGGGGCGGGACACTGAAGCTTTCTTT.

The gene calls are TRBV28 and TRBJ2-1, with 9 bases identical to TRBD2. Germline assignment: CDR1 MDHEN and CDR2 SYDVKM. The CDR3 runs 14 residues. V shed 6 bases, J shed 8 bases, and the junction held 8 bases outside the gene matches. The CDR3 loop reads CASRFSGRMYEQFF. DNA of the CDR3: TGTGCCAGCAGATTTAGCGGGAGAATGTATGAGCAGTTCTTC.

The chain carries TRBV3-1 (or the pseudogene TRBV3-2) and TRBJ1-5, with no clear D. Germline lookup yields CDR1 LGHDT and CDR2 YNNKEL (reference sequence). V was clipped by 3 bases and J by 1 base, with 7 bases between them. The CDR3 is 14 amino acids. This CDR3 reads CASSHAASNQPQHF. The DNA of the CDR3 is TGTGCCAGCAGCCATGCAGCGAGCAATCAGCCCCAGCATTTT.

This sequence joins TRBV4-3 and TRBJ1-1; D not resolved. Trimming cost V 0 bases and J 10 bases, with 12 bases left between them. The V gene's germline CDR1 is LGHNA and CDR2 YSLEER. The CDR3 is 13 amino acids. Here the CDR3 DNA reads TGCGCCAGCAGCCAAGACGAGGGCCGGGGAGCTTTCTTT. Protein: CASSQDEGRGAFF.

The V call is TRBV9, the J call TRBJ1-4, with 11 bases matching TRBD1. This CDR3 spans 16 amino acids. The V gene end was trimmed by 1 base and the J gene end by 8 bases; junction bases not matched to a gene: 7. CDR1 is SGDLS, CDR2 YYNGEE, per germline. CDR3 residues: CASSVSPDRGQEKLFF. The CDR3 DNA is TGTGCCAGCAGCGTATCCCCGGACAGGGGGCAAGAAAAACTGTTTTTT.

The chain has TRBV19 and TRBJ2-1, with D uncertain. The ends were cut back, 1 base at V and 5 bases at J, with 18 bases in the middle. The CDR3 runs 17 residues. Germline V gene data show CDR1 as LNHDA and CDR2 as SQIVND (reference sequence). The CDR3, as DNA: TGTGCCAGTAGTATAGGCTCCCTTAGATATGAGGACAATGAGCAGTTCTTC. Its protein product is CASSIGSLRYEDNEQFF.

This chain joins TRBV7-8 and TRBJ2-1; 10 bases map to TRBD1. V dropped 1 base and J dropped 12; count of bases not matched to a gene: 3. Germline CDR1 reads SGHVS; CDR2 reads FQNEAQ. This CDR3 is built from 13 residues. The DNA for the CDR3 is TGTGCCAGCAGCTTAGGTGGGGACAGGGGGCAGTTCTTC. Residues: CASSLGGDRGQFF.

The V call is TRBV6-5, the J call TRBJ2-7, with 7 bases aligning to TRBD1. J lost 3 bases, V lost 5 bases, and 4 bases had no gene match. This CDR3 has 13 amino acids. Germline V gives CDR1 MNHEY, CDR2 SVGAGI. CDR3 region: CASSLPGGYEQYF. The CDR3 DNA is TGTGCCAGCAGTCTACCAGGGGGCTACGAGCAGTACTTC.

This clone was observed once. The V and J genes are TRBV6-2 or TRBV6-3 and TRBJ1-5; D call uncertain. The ends were cut back, 5 bases at V and 6 bases at J, with 11 bases in the middle. The germline V gene encodes CDR1 MNHEY and CDR2 SVGEGT. This CDR3 has 13 amino acids. CDR3 protein: CASSPATGQPQHF. In DNA form, the CDR3 reads TGTGCCAGCAGTCCCGCTACGGGTCAGCCCCAGCATTTT.